A single sample is the source of the 20 T cell receptor beta chains below, sequenced in a study of cytomegalovirus exposure and HLA in healthy donors (dated by TCRdb to about 2017). Library creation used the immunoSEQ multiplex PCR assay. The multiplex PCR relied on a mix of 60 forward primers for TCR Vbeta segments and 13 reverse primers for TCR Jbeta segments. What TCRdb holds here is the immuneACCESS table cut down to in-frame rearrangements. Part of the clones is not present; checked against another copy, under half of the missing clones reflect an unresolved V gene, and the others are unexplained. The table for this sample lists around 48,000 clones. The ten largest clones take up approximately 2.2% of the sample. What was sequenced was PBMCs. The source is a female donor in good health and CMV-seronegative.

The chain carries TRBV9 and TRBJ2-3; 10 bases are shared with TRBD2. This CDR3 is 16 amino acids long. V lost 0 bases to trimming and J lost 4 bases; unmatched junction nucleotides: 5. Germline V gene lookup returns CDR1 SGDLS and CDR2 YYNGEE. The CDR3 reads CASSVELAGIPDTQYF. In nucleotides, the CDR3 is TGTGCCAGCAGCGTAGAACTAGCGGGGATTCCAGATACGCAGTATTTT.

About this clone: Additional DNA sequences in this sample encode the identical CDR3. The chain is built from TRBV9 and TRBJ1-2; 10 nucleotides match TRBD1. This CDR3 is built from 15 residues. The V gene's germline CDR1 is SGDLS and CDR2 YYNGEE. V lost 0 bases, J lost 5 bases, and 4 bases stayed unmatched. CDR3 protein: CASSVGTGGGYGYTF. Written as DNA, the CDR3 is TGTGCCAGCAGCGTAGGGACAGGGGGTGGGTATGGCTACACCTTC.

The J gene is TRBJ1-1, the V gene TRBV5-6; TRBD1 matches 8 bases. Trimming took 1 base from V and 9 from J; bases not matched to a gene: 5. CDR3 length: 13 residues. The V gene's germline CDR1 is SGHDT and CDR2 YYEEEE. The CDR3 DNA follows: TGTGCCAGCAGCTTGAACAGGGGGAGCAAAGCTTTCTTT. Its translation: CASSLNRGSKAFF.

The chain uses TRBV6-5 and TRBJ2-1; 10 nucleotides agree with TRBD2. V trimming: 2 bases; J trimming: 4 bases; junction bases outside the gene matches: 5. Germline assignment: CDR1 MNHEY and CDR2 SVGAGI. This CDR3 region has 16 residues. The CDR3 loop is CASSYAASGGYNEQFF. In nucleotides, the CDR3 is TGTGCCAGCAGTTACGCAGCTAGCGGGGGTTACAATGAGCAGTTCTTC.

The chain carries TRBV9 and TRBJ2-1; TRBD2 matches at 7 bases. Germline loops: CDR1 SGDLS, CDR2 YYNGEE. V lost 2 bases, J lost 1 base, and 15 bases stayed unmatched. The CDR3 spans 19 residues. The CDR3 here is CASSVEGGPSHPSYNEQFF. The CDR3, as DNA: TGTGCCAGCAGCGTTGAGGGAGGGCCGAGTCACCCTTCCTACAATGAGCAGTTCTTC.

The rearrangement joins TRBV5-5 to TRBJ2-5; the match to TRBD2 covers 9 bases. V shed 0 bases, J shed 1 base, and the junction held 4 bases outside the gene matches. CDR3 length: 16 residues. The germline CDR1 and CDR2 sequences are SGHKS and YYEKEE (reference sequence). CDR3 nucleotide sequence: TGTGCCAGCAGCTTGGCGCTAGCGGGGACCCAAGAGACCCAGTACTTC. It encodes CASSLALAGTQETQYF.

V gene TRBV27 combines with J gene TRBJ2-5, with TRBD2 matching over 8 bases. With 4 bases clipped from V and 5 bases from J, the junction kept 3 bases outside the gene matches. This CDR3 has 13 residues. Per germline, CDR1 MNHEY and CDR2 SMNVEV (reference sequence). The CDR3 loop reads CASSSRGDETQYF. CDR3 coding DNA: TGTGCCAGCAGTTCGCGGGGGGATGAGACCCAGTACTTC.

The J gene is TRBJ2-3, the V gene TRBV6-5, with 7 bases identical to TRBD2. The CDR3 totals 16 residues. Per the germline V gene, CDR1 is MNHEY and CDR2 is SVGAGI. With 4 bases clipped from V and 2 bases from J, the junction kept 9 bases outside the gene matches. The CDR3 reads CASSFTKAGSTDTQYF. For the CDR3, the DNA is TGTGCCAGCAGTTTCACCAAAGCGGGATCCACAGATACGCAGTATTTT.

DNA of the CDR3: TGTGCCAGCAGTTACAGGGGGGGGGAAAAACTGTTTTTT. Translated: CASSYRGGEKLFF. This chain links TRBV6-5 with TRBJ1-4; D perhaps matches TRBD1 (6 bases). CDR1 is MNHEY, CDR2 SVGAGI, per germline. This CDR3 has 13 amino acids. V gave up 2 bases and J gave up 8 bases, with 9 bases separating them.

The chain recombines TRBV7-8 with TRBJ2-3; 8 bases match TRBD2. Germline trimming cut 3 bases from V and 1 base from J; bases unmatched to any gene: 6. The CDR3 spans 16 residues. Germline CDR1 is SGHVS and CDR2 is FQNEAQ. The DNA of the CDR3 is TGTGCCAGCAGCTTCGATACGCGGGGGGGCACAGATACGCAGTATTTT. Translating it yields CASSFDTRGGTDTQYF.

The chain joins TRBV18 to TRBJ1-1; no firm D call. V lost 0 bases, J lost 7 bases, and 18 bases lay in between. Germline CDR1 reads KGHSH; CDR2 reads LQKENI. The CDR3 loop spans 16 amino acids. The CDR3 DNA sequence: TGTGCCAGCTCACCACCAACATCTATCTTAACAGTTGAAGCTTTCTTT. The encoded protein is CASSPPTSILTVEAFF.

The gene calls are TRBV4-1 and TRBJ2-1; 7 bases map to TRBD2. This CDR3 has 15 residues. Germline V gene sequence: CDR1 MGHRA, CDR2 YSYEKL. V gave up 7 bases and J gave up 2 bases; unmatched junction bases: 8. CDR3 nucleotide sequence: TGCGCCAGCACCACCCCGGCGGGAGCCTACAATGAGCAGTTCTTC. It codes for CASTTPAGAYNEQFF.

The chain joins TRBV7-8 to TRBJ2-5, with no clear D. Germline assignment: CDR1 SGHVS and CDR2 FQNEAQ. V lost 5 bases to trimming and J lost 3 bases, with 13 bases between them. CDR3 length equals 14 residues. The CDR3 spells CASSARFREETQYF. The CDR3 region has the DNA TGTGCCAGCAGCGCGCGTTTTCGGGAAGAGACCCAGTACTTC.

The gene calls are TRBV11-3 and TRBJ1-6; D is unclear. Germline V gene sequence: CDR1 SGHNT, CDR2 YENEEA. The germline V and J ends were trimmed by 1 base and 4 bases, with 11 bases remaining between them. The CDR3 contains 16 residues. The CDR3 region has the DNA TGTGCCAGCAGCTTAGGGTCAGCGGGGTATAATTCACCCCTCCACTTT. Encoded protein: CASSLGSAGYNSPLHF.

V is TRBV5-1 and J is TRBJ2-1; TRBD1 matches at 8 bases. Per germline, CDR1 SGHRS and CDR2 YFSETQ. The CDR3 is made up of 14 amino acids. Trimming at V came to 3 bases and at J to 2 bases, leaving 1 base not matched to a gene. The CDR3 is CASSSDRAYNEQFF. Written as DNA, the CDR3 is TGCGCCAGCAGCTCGGACAGGGCCTACAATGAGCAGTTCTTC.

This chain joins TRBV7-9 and TRBJ2-1; 7 bases line up with TRBD2. This CDR3 is built from 16 residues. With 1 base clipped from V and 8 bases from J, the junction kept 11 bases outside the gene matches. Germline V gives CDR1 SEHNR, CDR2 FQNEAQ (reference sequence). The CDR3 DNA reads TGTGCCAGCAGCTTAGGCAACGGGAGGATGGATTATGAGCAGTTCTTC. Its translation is CASSLGNGRMDYEQFF.

V usage is TRBV6-5 and J usage is TRBJ2-2; 13 positions agree with TRBD2. The CDR3 has 16 residues. Germline values: CDR1 MNHEY, CDR2 SVGAGI. V gave up 4 bases and J gave up 6 bases; unmatched junction bases: 5. The CDR3 is CASSFLTSGRPGELFF. The CDR3 DNA reads as TGTGCCAGCAGTTTCTTGACTAGCGGGAGGCCCGGGGAGCTGTTTTTT.

This chain uses TRBV4-3 with TRBJ1-4, with 7 bases aligning to TRBD1. Looked up from germline, CDR1 is LGHNA and CDR2 is YSLEER. The CDR3 runs to 15 residues. V trimming: 3 bases; J trimming: 7 bases; junction bases outside the gene matches: 8. This CDR3 reads CASSHLTGVIEKLFF. In DNA form, the CDR3 reads TGCGCCAGCAGCCACCTTACAGGGGTAATTGAAAAACTGTTTTTT.

V and J are TRBV5-1 and TRBJ2-3, with D perhaps TRBD2 (7 bases). V lost 5 bases, J lost 5 bases, and 21 bases lay in between. CDR1 and CDR2 (germline): SGHRS, YFSETQ. The CDR3 is made up of 16 amino acids. DNA for the CDR3: TGCGCCAGCAGACTTGGGGGCGCTAGCGGTGGAGATACGCAGTATTTT. This encodes CASRLGGASGGDTQYF. Looking up the rest from reference TRBV5-1 and TRBJ2-3 gives the full variable domain: KAGVTQTPRYLIKTRGQQVTLSCSPISGHRSVSWYQQTPGQGLQFLFEYFSETQRNKGNFPGRFSGRQFSNSRSEMNVSTLELGDSALYLCASRLGGASGGDTQYFGPGTRLTVL.

This chain joins TRBV18 and TRBJ2-5; tentative D call: TRBD2 (5 bases). V lost 6 bases and J 2 bases, leaving 22 bases between the germline ends. In germline, CDR1 is KGHSH, CDR2 LQKENI. The CDR3 has 17 residues. The CDR3 sequence: CASSPRIGSASQETQYF. The CDR3 DNA follows: TGTGCCAGCTCTCCCCGAATTGGTAGCGCCTCACAAGAGACCCAGTACTTC.